A selection of T cell receptor beta chains follows, all from one sample in a study of shared clonotypes between healthy human individuals. The data were produced by immunoSEQ multiplex PCR, yet TCRdb's version contains in-frame clones alone and is incomplete. Here the sample spans about 1.5 million clones, 95% to 99% being singletons. Sequencing was carried out using naive CD4+ T cells sorted from blood. The receptor set was obtained from a man aged 25-45 years in good health. The CDR3 runs from the conserved cysteine through the conserved F or W. The D gene is left open where the match is weak. Clone size is given for some rows only: seen once, a few or many times, or a class if the clone is expanded.

abundance	v_gene	j_gene	d_gene	CDR3aa	CDR3nt
NA	TRBV18	TRBJ2-1	NA	CASSPPPRLTASSYNEQFF	TGTGCCAGCTCACCACCACCTAGACTCACAGCGAGCTCCTACAATGAGCAGTTCTTC
NA	TRBV6-1	TRBJ2-1	NA	CASSAYSGGSYNEQFF	TGTGCCAGCAGTGCCTATAGCGGAGGCTCCTACAATGAGCAGTTCTTC
NA	TRBV2	TRBJ1-4	TRBD1	CASSADRGLGNEKLFF	TGTGCCAGCAGCGCGGACAGGGGGCTGGGTAATGAAAAACTGTTTTTT
NA	TRBV21-1	TRBJ2-1	NA	CASSSGTQDRNEQFF	TGTGCCAGCAGCAGCGGGACACAGGATCGGAATGAGCAGTTCTTC
NA	TRBV7-2	TRBJ2-3	NA	CASSLYGSTDTQYF	TGTGCCAGCAGCTTATACGGGAGCACAGATACGCAGTATTTT
NA	TRBV15	TRBJ2-3	TRBD2	CATSRYFLAGFTDTQYF	TGTGCCACCAGCAGGTACTTTTTAGCGGGATTCACAGATACGCAGTATTTT
NA	TRBV28	TRBJ2-7	NA	CASRALSISSYEQYF	TGTGCCAGCCGCGCCCTCTCTATCAGCTCCTACGAGCAGTACTTC
NA	TRBV4-3	TRBJ2-3	NA	CASSQAKLGPDTQYF	TGCGCCAGCAGCCAAGCAAAGTTGGGTCCAGATACGCAGTATTTT
NA	TRBV28	TRBJ2-7	NA	CASSSPPPLPYEQYF	TGTGCCAGCAGTTCCCCACCCCCCTTACCTTACGAGCAGTACTTC
NA	TRBV11-2	TRBJ1-1	TRBD1	CASSLEGDRAGNTEAFF	TGTGCCAGCAGCTTAGAGGGGGACAGGGCTGGGAACACTGAAGCTTTCTTT
NA	TRBV13	TRBJ1-4	NA	CASSLRDLTTNEKLFF	TGTGCCAGCAGCTTAAGGGATTTGACAACTAATGAAAAACTGTTTTTT
NA	TRBV30	TRBJ2-7	TRBD2	CAWSTSGRPIYEQYF	TGTGCCTGGAGTACTAGCGGGAGACCCATCTACGAGCAGTACTTC
NA	TRBV2	TRBJ2-4	NA	CASRPGTAKNIQYF	TGTGCCAGCAGACCGGGGACAGCCAAAAACATTCAGTACTTC
NA	TRBV28	TRBJ2-1	NA	CASAYNEQFF	TGTGCCAGCGCCTACAATGAGCAGTTCTTC
NA	TRBV14	TRBJ2-1	NA	CASSQGDFYNEQFF	TGTGCCAGCAGCCAAGGGGACTTCTACAATGAGCAGTTCTTC
once	TRBV7-7	TRBJ2-3	TRBD1	CASSLGQSTDTQYF	TGTGCTAGCAGCTTGGGACAGAGCACAGATACGCAGTATTTT
NA	TRBV27	TRBJ2-7	TRBD2	CASSSLPGLAGVVYEQYF	TGTGCCAGCAGTTCTCTCCCGGGACTAGCGGGAGTCGTCTACGAGCAGTACTTC
NA	TRBV6-1	TRBJ2-6	TRBD2	CASKAGAGANVLTF	TGTGCCAGCAAAGCGGGGGCTGGGGCCAACGTCCTGACTTTC
NA	TRBV14	TRBJ1-1	NA	CASSQVGAEAFF	TGTGCCAGCAGCCAAGTAGGCGCTGAAGCTTTCTTT
NA	TRBV7-9	TRBJ2-3	NA	CASSLAPATDTQYF	TGTGCCAGCAGCTTAGCGCCCGCCACAGATACGCAGTATTTT
NA	TRBV28	TRBJ2-7	NA	CASSQFADGGVMPYEQYF	TGTGCCAGCAGTCAGTTTGCTGATGGGGGCGTAATGCCTTACGAGCAGTACTTC
NA	TRBV4-3	TRBJ2-1	NA	CASSSSPQGTEQFF	TGCGCCAGCAGCTCTAGCCCACAGGGTACCGAGCAGTTCTTC
NA	TRBV30	TRBJ1-1	NA	CAWSERGTEAFF	TGTGCCTGGAGTGAGCGGGGCACTGAAGCTTTCTTT
once	TRBV5-4	TRBJ2-7	TRBD2	CASTSGTTPIEQYF	TGTGCCAGCACATCCGGGACTACTCCCATCGAGCAGTACTTC
NA	TRBV7-9	TRBJ2-1	NA	CASSGSLADEQFF	TGTGCCAGCAGCGGAAGCCTAGCTGACGAGCAGTTCTTC
NA	TRBV29-1	TRBJ1-2	NA	CSVAYNDFNYGYTF	TGCAGCGTTGCTTATAATGATTTCAACTATGGCTACACCTTC
NA	TRBV10-3	TRBJ1-1	TRBD1	CATLRTGEAFF	TGTGCCACCCTACGGACAGGTGAAGCTTTCTTT
NA	TRBV4-1	TRBJ2-3	TRBD2	CASSQVFPRERTDTQYF	TGCGCCAGCAGCCAAGTTTTTCCGCGGGAGAGGACAGATACGCAGTATTTT
NA	TRBV9	TRBJ1-5	NA	CASSVGEDQPQHF	TGTGCCAGCAGCGTAGGGGAGGATCAGCCCCAGCATTTT
NA	TRBV6-5	TRBJ2-7	NA	CASSYSTASYEQYF	TGTGCCAGCAGTTACTCGACGGCCTCCTACGAGCAGTACTTC
NA	TRBV7-3	TRBJ2-2	NA	CASSGGPTGELFF	TGTGCCAGCAGTGGAGGGCCTACAGGGGAGCTGTTTTTT
NA	TRBV30	TRBJ2-3	TRBD2	CAWSILAGGTDTQYF	TGTGCCTGGAGTATACTAGCGGGGGGCACAGATACGCAGTATTTT
NA	TRBV11-3	TRBJ2-1	TRBD2	CASSSWTSGKNYNEQFF	TGTGCCAGCAGCTCGTGGACTAGCGGGAAGAACTACAATGAGCAGTTCTTC
NA	TRBV10-3	TRBJ2-7	NA	CAISRDIGVSYEQYF	TGTGCCATCAGCAGGGATATCGGCGTCTCCTACGAGCAGTACTTC